The sequence of this T cell receptor beta chain was determined in a study of Ad26.COV2.S vaccination and SARS-CoV-2 variants. About the research overall: Within the COV1001 Ad26.COV2.S trial arm, the donor was enrolled. Ad26.COV2.S given intramuscularly, once or twice 56 days apart.

This CDR3 spans 14 amino acids. Trimming took off 2 bases at V and 5 bases at J, with 12 bases between the two ends. Germline loops: CDR1 LNHNV, CDR2 YYDKDF (reference sequence). Documented treatment: around 19 received Ad26.COV2.S at low or high dose, single or two shots; several received placebo; per-sample allocation not given. Following the first vaccine or placebo injection, samples were taken on day 63. This adult donor, from Boston, was 18-55 years old. Profiling relied on immunoSEQ multiplex PCR, and the TCRdb table lists in-frame clones only, not all of them. The data show roughly 320,000 clones, around 81% seen once.

The TCR originated in a person aged 18 to 65 who received the Ad26.COV2.S COVID-19 vaccine or a placebo. The sample in question was peripheral blood, obtained in a trial of Ad26.COV2.S vaccine versus placebo. The chain links TRBV15 to TRBJ1-1; D is unclear. This CDR3 reads CATSRQPSETEAFF. CDR3 in DNA: TGTGCCACCAGCAGACAGCCATCGGAGACTGAAGCTTTCTTT.